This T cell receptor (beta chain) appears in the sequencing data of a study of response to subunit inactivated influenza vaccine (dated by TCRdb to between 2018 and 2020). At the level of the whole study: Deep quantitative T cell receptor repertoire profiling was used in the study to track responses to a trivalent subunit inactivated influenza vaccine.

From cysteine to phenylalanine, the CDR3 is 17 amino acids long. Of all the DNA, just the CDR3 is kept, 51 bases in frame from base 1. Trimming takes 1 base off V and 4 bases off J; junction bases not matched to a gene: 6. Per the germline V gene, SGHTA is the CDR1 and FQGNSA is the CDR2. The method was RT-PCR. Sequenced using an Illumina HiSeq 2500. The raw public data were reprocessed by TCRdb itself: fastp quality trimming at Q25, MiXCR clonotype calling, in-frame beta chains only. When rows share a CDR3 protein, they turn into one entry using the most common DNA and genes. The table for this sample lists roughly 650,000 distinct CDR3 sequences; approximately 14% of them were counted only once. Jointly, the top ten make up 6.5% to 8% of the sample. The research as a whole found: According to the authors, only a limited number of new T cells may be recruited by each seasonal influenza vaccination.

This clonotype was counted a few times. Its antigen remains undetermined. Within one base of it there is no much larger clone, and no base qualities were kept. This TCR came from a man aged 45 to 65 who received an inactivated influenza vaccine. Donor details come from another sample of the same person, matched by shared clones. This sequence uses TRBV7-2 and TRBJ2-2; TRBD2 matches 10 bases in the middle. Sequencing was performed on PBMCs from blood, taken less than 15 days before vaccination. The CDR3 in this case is CASSLVASGGSTGELFF. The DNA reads TGTGCCAGCAGCTTAGTAGCTAGCGGGGGCAGCACCGGGGAGCTGTTTTTT.